These 8 T cell receptor beta chains share one sample of origin, sequenced in a study of cytomegalovirus exposure and HLA in healthy donors. The PCR was carried out with 60 Vbeta primers and 13 Jbeta primers. Profiled with immunoSEQ multiplex PCR; TCRdb holds only in-frame clones, not every one. The sample has some 48,000 clones, and its top ten clones hold 6.1%. The sample was PBMCs. Receptor source: a male donor in good health and CMV-seropositive.

The V and J genes are TRBV4-3 and TRBJ2-7, with 8 bases identical to TRBD2. V lost 4 bases and J lost 4; bases outside the gene matches: 9. This CDR3 is 15 amino acids long. Per germline, CDR1 LGHNA and CDR2 YSLEER. This chain's CDR3 is CASSLTGGEGYEQYF. The CDR3, as DNA: TGCGCCAGCAGCCTTACGGGGGGGGAGGGATACGAGCAGTACTTC.

The V and J genes are TRBV9 and TRBJ2-2; 9 positions agree with TRBD2. Trimming cost V 1 base and J 6 bases; bases outside gene matches: 4. The CDR3 totals 15 residues. Per germline, CDR1 SGDLS and CDR2 YYNGEE. CDR3 loop: CASSVLSGGSGELFF. The CDR3 DNA reads as TGTGCCAGCAGCGTACTAAGCGGGGGGTCCGGGGAGCTGTTTTTT.

The chain recombines TRBV25-1 with TRBJ2-1; 7 bases are shared with TRBD2. Trimming cost V 8 bases and J 10 bases; bases outside gene matches: 5. Germline V lookup: CDR1 MGHDK, CDR2 SYGVNS. The CDR3 has 11 residues. CDR3 sequence: CASRLAWEQFF. The CDR3 region has the DNA TGTGCCAGCCGACTAGCATGGGAGCAGTTCTTC.

The rearrangement joins TRBV2 to TRBJ2-6, with TRBD2 identical over 9 bases. With V trimmed by 2 bases and J by 1 base, 3 bases remained unmatched. Germline values: CDR1 SNHLY, CDR2 FYNNEI. The CDR3 is 17 residues long. The CDR3 sequence: CASSELAGLSGANVLTF. The CDR3 DNA is TGTGCCAGCAGTGAACTAGCGGGGCTATCTGGGGCCAACGTCCTGACTTTC.

J is TRBJ2-7 and V is TRBV5-1, with D perhaps matching TRBD1 (6 bases). Germline assignment: CDR1 SGHRS and CDR2 YFSETQ. The CDR3 is 15 residues long. Trimming pared 4 bases from V and 6 bases from J, leaving 20 bases between. CDR3 sequence (DNA): TGCGCCAGCAGCCCGGGTGGCGCAGGGGAGAGCGAGCAGTACTTC. It encodes CASSPGGAGESEQYF. The full variable domain, rest sourced from reference TRBV5-1 and TRBJ2-7, is KAGVTQTPRYLIKTRGQQVTLSCSPISGHRSVSWYQQTPGQGLQFLFEYFSETQRNKGNFPGRFSGRQFSNSRSEMNVSTLELGDSALYLCASSPGGAGESEQYFGPGTRLTVT.

The V gene is TRBV4-1, the J gene TRBJ2-3, with 7 bases that match TRBD1. The germline V gene encodes CDR1 MGHRA and CDR2 YSYEKL. The trim removed 3 bases at V and 0 bases at J, leaving 9 bases unmatched. This CDR3 has 17 amino acids. The CDR3 DNA follows: TGCGCCAGCAGCCAGGCCTTAAGGGGGCCTAGCACAGATACGCAGTATTTT. The encoded protein is CASSQALRGPSTDTQYF.

The chain uses TRBV6-1 and TRBJ2-3; 11 positions match TRBD2. CDR1 and CDR2 from the germline V gene are MNHNS and SASEGT. With V trimmed by 7 bases and J by 5 bases, 8 bases remained unmatched. The CDR3 runs to 15 residues. CDR3 nucleotides: TGTGCCAGCACCCGTTTAGCGGGGGGGCAAGATACGCAGTATTTT. It yields the protein CASTRLAGGQDTQYF.

J is TRBJ1-5 and V is TRBV15; TRBD1 is a possible D gene (5 bases). The V and J ends lost 0 bases and 7 bases respectively, with 13 bases between them. CDR1 is LNHNV and CDR2 is YYDKDF in the germline V gene (reference sequence). The CDR3 covers 15 residues. The CDR3 loop reads CATSRDKGMSQPQHF. CDR3 nucleotide sequence: TGTGCCACCAGCAGAGATAAGGGGATGTCCCAGCCCCAGCATTTT.